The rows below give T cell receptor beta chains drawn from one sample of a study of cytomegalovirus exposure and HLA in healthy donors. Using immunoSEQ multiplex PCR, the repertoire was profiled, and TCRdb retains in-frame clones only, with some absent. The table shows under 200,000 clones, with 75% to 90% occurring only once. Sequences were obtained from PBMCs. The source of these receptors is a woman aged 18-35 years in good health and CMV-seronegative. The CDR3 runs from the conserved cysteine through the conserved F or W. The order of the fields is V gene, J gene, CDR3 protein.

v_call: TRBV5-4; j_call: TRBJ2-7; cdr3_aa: CASSSFLLAGDPYEQYF
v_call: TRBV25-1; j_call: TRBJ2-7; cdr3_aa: CASSDGQHNEQYF
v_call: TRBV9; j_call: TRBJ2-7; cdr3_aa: CASSVGLAGGWSYEQYF
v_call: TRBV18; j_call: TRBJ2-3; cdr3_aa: CASSPPQTSTDTQYF
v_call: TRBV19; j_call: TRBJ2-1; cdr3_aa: CASSSGGWSNEQFF
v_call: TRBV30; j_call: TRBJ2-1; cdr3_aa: CAWSVAPYNEQFF
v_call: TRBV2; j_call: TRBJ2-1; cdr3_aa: CASFAFSGVQNEQFF
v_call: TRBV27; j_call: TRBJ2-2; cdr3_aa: CASSPDTGELFF
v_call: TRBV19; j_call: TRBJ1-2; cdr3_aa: CASNPQGAGSGYTF
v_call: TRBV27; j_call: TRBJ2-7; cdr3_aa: CASSSGAGYEQYF
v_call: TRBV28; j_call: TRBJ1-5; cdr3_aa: CASSLREGVQPQHF
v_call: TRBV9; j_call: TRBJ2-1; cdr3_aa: CASSATGDLGEQFF
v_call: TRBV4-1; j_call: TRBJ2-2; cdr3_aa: CASSSKISRTGDTGELFF
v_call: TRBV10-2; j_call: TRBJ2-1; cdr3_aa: CASTRGDYNEQFF
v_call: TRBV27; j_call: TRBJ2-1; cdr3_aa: CASSFGPADNEQFF
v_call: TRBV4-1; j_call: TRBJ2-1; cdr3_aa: CASSQDPSGNNEQFF
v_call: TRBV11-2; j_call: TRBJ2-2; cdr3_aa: CASSFPGGGLWTGELFF
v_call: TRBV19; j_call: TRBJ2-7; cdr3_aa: CASSSGVALYEQYF
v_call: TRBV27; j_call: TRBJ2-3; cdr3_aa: CASSPIAGVHTQYF
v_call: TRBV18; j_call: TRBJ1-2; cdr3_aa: CASSSDREPYGYTF
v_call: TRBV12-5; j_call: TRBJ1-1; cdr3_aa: CASARTGRNTEAFF
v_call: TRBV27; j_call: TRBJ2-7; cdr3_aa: CASSSYRDGALGAAGGLYEQYF
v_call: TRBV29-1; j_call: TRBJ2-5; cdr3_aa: CRHRVQETQYF
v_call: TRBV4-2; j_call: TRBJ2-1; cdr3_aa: CASSPWTSGYNEQFF
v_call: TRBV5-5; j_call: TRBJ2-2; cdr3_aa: CASTLRESFTGELFF
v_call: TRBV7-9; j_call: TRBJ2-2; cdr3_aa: CASSQDSVSGGELFF
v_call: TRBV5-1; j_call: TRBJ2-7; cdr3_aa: CASSTGQAPEQYF
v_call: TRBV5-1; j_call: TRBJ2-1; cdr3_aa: CASSLRAGLNEQFF
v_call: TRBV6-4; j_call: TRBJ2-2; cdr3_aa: CASDSAGGLDTGELFF
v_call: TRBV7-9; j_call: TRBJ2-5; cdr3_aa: CASSLSAGRETQYF
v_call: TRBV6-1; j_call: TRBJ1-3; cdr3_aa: CASSEGGASGNTIYF
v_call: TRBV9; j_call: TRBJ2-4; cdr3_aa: CASSVDRENIQYF
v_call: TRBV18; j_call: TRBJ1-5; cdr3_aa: CASSLGQGSNQPQHF
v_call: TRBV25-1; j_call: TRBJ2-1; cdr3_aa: CASSAERDYNEQFF
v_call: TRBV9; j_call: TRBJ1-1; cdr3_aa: CASSVVAGRMNTEAFF
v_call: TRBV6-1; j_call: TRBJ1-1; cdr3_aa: CASNRGVATEAFF
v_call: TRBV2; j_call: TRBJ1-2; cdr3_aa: CASSEGQTNYGYTF
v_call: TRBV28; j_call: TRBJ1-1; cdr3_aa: CASNKQGTEAFF
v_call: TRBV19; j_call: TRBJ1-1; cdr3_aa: CASRRDRFNTEAFF
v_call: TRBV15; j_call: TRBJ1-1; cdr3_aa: CATSGDRETEAFF
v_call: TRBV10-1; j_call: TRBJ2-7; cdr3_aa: CASSAPGQGAYEQYF
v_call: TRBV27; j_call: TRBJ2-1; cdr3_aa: CASSLFFGVLNEQFF
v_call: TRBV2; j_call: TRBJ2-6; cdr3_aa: CASSLQGSNSGANVLTF
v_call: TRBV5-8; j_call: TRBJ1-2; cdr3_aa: CASSGLDKALPESGYGYTF
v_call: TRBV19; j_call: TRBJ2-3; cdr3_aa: CASSILSDTQYF
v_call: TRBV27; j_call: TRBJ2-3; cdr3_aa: CASRPGRSTSTDTQYF
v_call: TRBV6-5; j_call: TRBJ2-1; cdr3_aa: CASSPLAGTYNEQFF